The rows below give T cell receptor beta chains drawn from one sample of a study of shared clonotypes between healthy human individuals. Measured with immunoSEQ multiplex PCR; TCRdb has only the in-frame clones, and not every one. The profile shows 150,000 to 200,000 clones, approximately 95% of them singletons. Sequencing was done on a sample of naive CD4+ T cells sorted from blood. The receptors come from a woman between 25 and 40 years old in good health. CDR3s include the opening cysteine and the closing phenylalanine or tryptophan. D genes are given only for firm matches. Rows give clone size only sometimes, using once, few, many, or a class for an expanded clone.

>TRBV4-1|TRBD1|-|TRBJ1-4
TGCGCCAGCAGCCCGTCCGGACAGGGTAGCGAAAAACTGTTTTTT
CASSPSGQGSEKLFF
>TRBV5-8|TRBD2|-|TRBJ2-1
TGTGCCAGCAGCCGGCCAGGGTCGGGAGGACCGTACAATGAGCAGTTCTTC
CASSRPGSGGPYNEQFF
>TRBV13|TRBD2|-|TRBJ2-3
TGTGCCAGCAGCTTATTGGTGGGAGGGCGAGGAGATACGCAGTATTTT
CASSLLVGGRGDTQYF
>TRBV19|TRBD1|-|TRBJ2-7
TGTGCCAGTAGTATTGGGACCGGGACAGGGAGGGCCTACGAGCAGTACTTC
CASSIGTGTGRAYEQYF
>TRBV6-4|-|-|TRBJ1-1
TGTGCCAGCAGTAAGCAACCTCGACAGGTTGCATCTGAAGCTTTCTTT
CASSKQPRQVASEAFF
>TRBV7-2|-|-|TRBJ2-7
TGTGCCAGCAGCCGACAGGGCCAGCGGGGCTTCCACGAGCAGTACTTC
CASSRQGQRGFHEQYF
>TRBV14|TRBD2|-|TRBJ2-7
TGTGCCAGCAGCCAATTGGTTAGCGGGACCTACGAGCAGTACTTC
CASSQLVSGTYEQYF
>TRBV7-2|TRBD2|-|TRBJ2-3
TGTGCCAGCAGCTTAGCTTTCCTAGCGGGAACAGATACGCAGTATTTT
CASSLAFLAGTDTQYF
>TRBV27|TRBD1|once|TRBJ2-7
TGTGCCAGCAGTCCGCGACAGGGCTCCTACGAGCAGTACTTC
CASSPRQGSYEQYF
>TRBV14|-|-|TRBJ2-6
TGTGCCAGCAGCCAAGCTGGGGGTTACCCTGGGGCCAACGTCCTGACTTTC
CASSQAGGYPGANVLTF
>TRBV5-1|-|-|TRBJ2-5
TGCGCCAGCAGCTTTGAGGGGCCCGGGACCCAGTACTTC
CASSFEGPGTQYF
>TRBV28|TRBD1|-|TRBJ1-6
TGTGCCAGCAGCCCACAGGGGGCAAATTCACCCCTCCACTTT
CASSPQGANSPLHF
>TRBV6-5|TRBD1|-|TRBJ2-1
TGTGCCAGCAGTTCCCCGGGACAGCCCGACTACAATGAGCAGTTCTTC
CASSSPGQPDYNEQFF
>TRBV27|-|-|TRBJ1-2
TGTGCCAGCAGTTCGGACGGCACCACTGCGGGCTACACCTTC
CASSSDGTTAGYTF
>TRBV7-8|-|-|TRBJ2-7
TGTGCCAGCAGCTTAGGATCCAGTTTGGGCGGGACCTACGAGCAGTACTTC
CASSLGSSLGGTYEQYF
>TRBV5-1|TRBD1|-|TRBJ2-7
TGCGCCAGCAGCTTAACGGGACAGGGGAACGAGCAGTACTTC
CASSLTGQGNEQYF
>TRBV5-5|TRBD2|-|TRBJ2-1
TGTGCCAGCAGCTTTAGCGGGGCACTTTACAATGAGCAGTTCTTC
CASSFSGALYNEQFF
>TRBV19|-|-|TRBJ2-2
TGTGCCAGTAGTATCGATTTCAGGGGAATGGCCGGGGAGCTGTTTTTT
CASSIDFRGMAGELFF
>TRBV20-1|-|-|TRBJ2-3
TGCAGTGCACGTAGGGGATATACGCAGTATTTT
CSARRGYTQYF
>TRBV14|TRBD1|-|TRBJ1-1
TGTGCCAGCAGCCAAGGCGGGACAGGGGGTATGAACACTGAAGCTTTCTTT
CASSQGGTGGMNTEAFF
>TRBV19|-|-|TRBJ1-5
TGTGCCAGTAGTATAGATGGGGCAGGTTATCAGCCCCAGCATTTT
CASSIDGAGYQPQHF
>TRBV28|-|-|TRBJ2-7
TGTGCCAGCAGTTTGGACCTCTACGAGCAGTACTTC
CASSLDLYEQYF
>TRBV28|-|-|TRBJ2-7
TGTGCCAGCAGCACCGCGGACAAAATTTACGAGCAGTACTTC
CASSTADKIYEQYF
>TRBV28|-|-|TRBJ1-5
TGTGCCAGCAGTTTGATTAGATATCAGCCCCAGCATTTT
CASSLIRYQPQHF
>TRBV7-2|TRBD1|-|TRBJ1-2
TGTGCCAGCAGCTTAGCGGCAGGGGGTGGCTACACCTTC
CASSLAAGGGYTF
>TRBV5-4|-|-|TRBJ2-5
TGTGCCAGCAGCCCTCGGGGGCCGAGGGAGACCCAGTACTTC
CASSPRGPRETQYF
>TRBV27|TRBD1|-|TRBJ1-5
TGTGCCAGCCCGGACAGGGGGAGCAATCAGCCCCAGCATTTT
CASPDRGSNQPQHF
>TRBV5-1|TRBD1|-|TRBJ1-3
TGCGCCAGCAGCTTGTACTCAGGGGGGACTGGAAACACCATATATTTT
CASSLYSGGTGNTIYF
>TRBV5-6|-|-|TRBJ2-6
TGTGCCAGCACCAGAACTGGGGCCAACGTCCTGACTTTC
CASTRTGANVLTF
>TRBV5-1|TRBD2|-|TRBJ2-7
TGCGCCAGCAGCCGGACTAGCGGGGCAACCTACGAGCAGTACTTC
CASSRTSGATYEQYF
>TRBV18|-|-|TRBJ2-7
TGTGCCAGCTCACCAACCGGGACCTACGAGCAGTACTTC
CASSPTGTYEQYF
>TRBV27|TRBD1|-|TRBJ1-3
TGTGCCAGCAGTTTACCTAGCGAGGACAGGGAGGTTGACGGAAACACCATATATTTT
CASSLPSEDREVDGNTIYF
>TRBV27|-|-|TRBJ2-7
TGTGCCAGCAGTCCCCGGGGAGATTCCTACGAGCAGTACTTC
CASSPRGDSYEQYF
>TRBV18|TRBD1|once|TRBJ2-7
TGTGCCAGCTCACCGGGACAGATTGACATCTACGAGCAGTACTTC
CASSPGQIDIYEQYF
>TRBV28|-|once|TRBJ1-5
TGTGCCGCAAACTTCCCGGGACATGGACACAATCAGCCCCAGCATTTT
CAANFPGHGHNQPQHF
>TRBV5-4|-|-|TRBJ2-4
TGTGCCAGCAGCCCGCAGGAGGGTGGCAAAAACATTCAGTACTTC
CASSPQEGGKNIQYF
>TRBV19|-|-|TRBJ2-7
TGTGCCAGTAGTAGGACGGGGTCCGGCGAGCAGTACTTC
CASSRTGSGEQYF
>TRBV5-1|TRBD1|-|TRBJ1-1
TGCGCCAGCAGCGGATCCACAGGGGGTTACACTGAAGCTTTCTTT
CASSGSTGGYTEAFF
>TRBV27|TRBD1|-|TRBJ2-7
TGTGCCAGCAGCCTAAGACAGGGGAGGTACGAGCAGTACTTC
CASSLRQGRYEQYF
>TRBV27|TRBD1|-|TRBJ1-2
TGTGCCAGCAGTTCCTCGACAGGGCACCCTGGCTACACCTTC
CASSSSTGHPGYTF
>TRBV28|-|-|TRBJ2-7
TGTGCCAGCAGTTACGAAAACGAGCAGTACTTC
CASSYENEQYF
>TRBV7-8|-|-|TRBJ2-7
TGTGCCAGCAGCCAGTCCGGGAACCCCTACGAGCAGTACTTC
CASSQSGNPYEQYF
>TRBV11-2|-|-|TRBJ1-6
TGTGCCAGCAGCGGGTTGCAGTCCGGGTTTACACCCCTCCACTTT
CASSGLQSGFTPLHF
>TRBV4-2|TRBD1|few|TRBJ1-5
TGTGCCAGCAGCCGTGGAAGGGGGCCGGGTGGCAATCAGCCCCAGCATTTT
CASSRGRGPGGNQPQHF